Presented here are 8 T cell receptor beta chains from one specimen sequenced in a study of T cells in Graves' hyperthyroidism and ophthalmopathy. The investigators amplified TCR beta CDR3 regions from RNA transcripts. Researchers ran a first-round RT-PCR on the TCR CDR3 using the HTBI primer set. TCRdb reprocessed the multiplex PCR reads via MiXCR and lists one record per CDR3 protein. The repertoire holds around 690,000 distinct CDR3 sequences, with 17% as singletons. The specimen was blood. The receptors stem from a man between 45 and 60 years old with Graves' hyperthyroidism.

This clonotype was counted between two and nine times. The chain combines TRBV5-1 with TRBJ2-4; 10 nucleotides match TRBD1. Germline V gene sequence: CDR1 SGHRS, CDR2 YFSETQ. The CDR3 totals 14 residues. V shed 2 bases, J shed 8 bases, and the junction held 4 bases outside the gene matches. The CDR3 loop is CASSFSGTGDIQYF. For the CDR3, the DNA is TGCGCCAGCAGCTTCTCCGGGACAGGGGACATTCAGTACTTC.

Ten or more counts support this clonotype. The V call is TRBV3-1, the J call TRBJ2-7; no reliable D call. Germline CDR1 LGHDT, CDR2 YNNKEL (reference sequence). The V and J ends lost 1 base and 4 bases respectively, with 5 bases between them. The CDR3 runs to 12 residues. The CDR3 region has the DNA TGTGCCAGCAGCCAAGCAGTTTACGAGCAGTACTTC. Translating gives CASSQAVYEQYF.

The CDR3 sequence: CASMKQTGTTYEQYF. CDR3 nucleotide sequence: TGTGCCAGTATGAAACAGACAGGGACTACCTACGAGCAGTACTTC. This rearrangement joins TRBV6-1 to TRBJ2-7; D could derive from TRBD1 or TRBD2 (7 bases each). Germline CDR1 MNHNS, CDR2 SASEGT. Deletions cut 9 bases from V and 2 bases from J, with 20 bases between. The CDR3 consists of 15 residues.

The table lists this clonotype with a few counts. This sequence joins TRBV10-2 and TRBJ1-3; D is unclear. This CDR3 is built from 16 residues. V was cut by 3 bases and J by 0 bases, with 12 bases left in between. Per the germline V gene, CDR1 is WSHSY and CDR2 is SAAADI. The CDR3 DNA reads as TGCGCCAGCAGTGACCCTGGACGCTTCTCTGGAAACACCATATATTTT. As protein: CASSDPGRFSGNTIYF.

There are a few counts of this clonotype. The V gene is TRBV27, the J gene TRBJ1-5; no reliable D call. V lost 5 bases to trimming and J lost 2 bases, with 13 bases between them. The CDR3 length is 15 residues. CDR1 and CDR2 (germline): MNHEY, SMNVEV (reference sequence). Written as DNA, the CDR3 is TGTGCCAGCAGTCCCTCGATAGGTGGCAATCAGCCCCAGCATTTT. Its protein is CASSPSIGGNQPQHF.

Comment on this clonotype: Being one base from a much bigger clone, this may be a read error. V is TRBV11-2 and J is TRBJ2-7, with TRBD1 matching 12 bases. Per the germline V gene, CDR1 is SGHAT and CDR2 is FQNNGV. This CDR3 contains 17 residues. The CDR3 here is CASSLRGTGGKSYGQYF. The CDR3 DNA reads as TGTGCCAGCAGCTTACGGGGGACAGGGGGCAAGTCCTACGGGCAGTACTTC.

This clonotype was observed many times. The chain joins TRBV5-1 to TRBJ1-2, with 10 bases aligning to TRBD1. The junction had 6 bases not matched to a gene; V was cut back by 3 bases and J by 7 bases. This CDR3 comprises 14 residues. Looked up from germline, CDR1 is SGHRS and CDR2 is YFSETQ. The CDR3 DNA is TGCGCCAGCAGCTCGAGACAGGGGGCACCTGGCTACACCTTC. Amino acids: CASSSRQGAPGYTF.

This clonotype was detected only once. With a much larger clone just one base away, this may be a read error. This chain joins TRBV27 and TRBJ2-1; D unclear. The CDR3 is 15 residues long. Germline assignment: CDR1 MNHEY and CDR2 SMNVEV (reference sequence). CDR3 coding DNA: TGTACCAGCAGTTTATCTGGCATAGGTAGGAATGAGCAGTTCTTC. It translates to CTSSLSGIGRNEQFF.